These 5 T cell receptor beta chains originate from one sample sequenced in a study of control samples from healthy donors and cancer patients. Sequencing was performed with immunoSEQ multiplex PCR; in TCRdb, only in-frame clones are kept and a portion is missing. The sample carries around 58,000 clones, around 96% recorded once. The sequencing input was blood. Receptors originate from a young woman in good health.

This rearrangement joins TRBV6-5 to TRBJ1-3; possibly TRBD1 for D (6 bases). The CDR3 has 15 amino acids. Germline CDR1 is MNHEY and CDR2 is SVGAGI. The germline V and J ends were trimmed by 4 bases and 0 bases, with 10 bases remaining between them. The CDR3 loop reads CASSFIQGSGNTIYF. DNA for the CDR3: TGTGCCAGCAGTTTTATACAGGGCTCTGGAAACACCATATATTTT.

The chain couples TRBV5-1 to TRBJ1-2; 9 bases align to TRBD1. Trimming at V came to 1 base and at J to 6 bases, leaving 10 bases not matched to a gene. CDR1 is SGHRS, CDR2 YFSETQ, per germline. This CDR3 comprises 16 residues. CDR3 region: CASSLWGQGEVNGYTF. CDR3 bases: TGCGCCAGCAGCTTGTGGGGACAGGGAGAAGTTAATGGCTACACCTTC.

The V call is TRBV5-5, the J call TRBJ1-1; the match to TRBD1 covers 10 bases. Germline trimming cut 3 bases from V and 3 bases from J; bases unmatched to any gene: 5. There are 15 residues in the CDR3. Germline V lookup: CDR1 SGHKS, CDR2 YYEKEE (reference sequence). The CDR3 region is CASSSRQGAYTEAFF. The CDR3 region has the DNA TGTGCCAGCAGCTCCCGACAGGGGGCATACACTGAAGCTTTCTTT.

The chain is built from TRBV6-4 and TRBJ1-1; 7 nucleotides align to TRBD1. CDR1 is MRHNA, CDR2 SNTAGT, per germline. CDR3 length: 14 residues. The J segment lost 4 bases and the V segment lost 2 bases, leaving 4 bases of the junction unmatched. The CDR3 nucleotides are TGTGCCAGCAGTGACCTTCCAGGGGGCACTGAAGCTTTCTTT. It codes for CASSDLPGGTEAFF.

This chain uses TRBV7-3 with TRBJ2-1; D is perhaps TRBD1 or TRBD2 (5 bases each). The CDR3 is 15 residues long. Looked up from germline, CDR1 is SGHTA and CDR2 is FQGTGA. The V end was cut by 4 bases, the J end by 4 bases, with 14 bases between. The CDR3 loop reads CASSSHGAQYNEQFF. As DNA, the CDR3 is TGTGCCAGCAGCTCCCACGGGGCGCAATACAATGAGCAGTTCTTC.